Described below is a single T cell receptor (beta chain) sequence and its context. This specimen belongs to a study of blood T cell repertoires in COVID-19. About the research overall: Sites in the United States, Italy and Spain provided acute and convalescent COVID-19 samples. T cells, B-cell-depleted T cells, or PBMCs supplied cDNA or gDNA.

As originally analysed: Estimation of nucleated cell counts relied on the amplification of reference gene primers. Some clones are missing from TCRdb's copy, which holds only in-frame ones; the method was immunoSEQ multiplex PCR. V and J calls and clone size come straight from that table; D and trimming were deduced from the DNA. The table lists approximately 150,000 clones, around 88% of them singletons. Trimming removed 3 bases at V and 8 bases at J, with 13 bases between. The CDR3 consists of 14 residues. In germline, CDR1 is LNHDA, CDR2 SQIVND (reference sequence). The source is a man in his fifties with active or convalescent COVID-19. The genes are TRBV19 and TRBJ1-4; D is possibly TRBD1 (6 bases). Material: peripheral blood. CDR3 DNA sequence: TGTGCCAGTAGTATCCGGGACATAGAAGAAAAACTGTTTTTT. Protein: CASSIRDIEEKLFF.